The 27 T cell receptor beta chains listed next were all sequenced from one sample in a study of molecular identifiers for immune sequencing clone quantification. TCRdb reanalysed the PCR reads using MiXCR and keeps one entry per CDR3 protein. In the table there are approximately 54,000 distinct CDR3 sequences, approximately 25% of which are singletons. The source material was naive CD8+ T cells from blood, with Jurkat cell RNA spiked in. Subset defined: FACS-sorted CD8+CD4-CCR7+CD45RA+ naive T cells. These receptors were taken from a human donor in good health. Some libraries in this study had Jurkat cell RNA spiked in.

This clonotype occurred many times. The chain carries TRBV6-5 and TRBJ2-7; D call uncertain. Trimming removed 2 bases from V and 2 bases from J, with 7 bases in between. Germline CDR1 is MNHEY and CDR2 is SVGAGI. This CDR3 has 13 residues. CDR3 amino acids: CASSYGLAYEQYF. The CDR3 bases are TGTGCCAGCAGTTACGGGCTGGCCTACGAGCAGTACTTC.

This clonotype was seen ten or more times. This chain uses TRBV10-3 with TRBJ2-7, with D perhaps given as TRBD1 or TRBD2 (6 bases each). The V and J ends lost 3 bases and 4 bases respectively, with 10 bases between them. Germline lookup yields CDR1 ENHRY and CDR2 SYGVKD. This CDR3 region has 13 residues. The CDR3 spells CAISDGGRYEQYF. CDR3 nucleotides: TGTGCCATCAGTGATGGGGGGCGGTACGAGCAGTACTTC.

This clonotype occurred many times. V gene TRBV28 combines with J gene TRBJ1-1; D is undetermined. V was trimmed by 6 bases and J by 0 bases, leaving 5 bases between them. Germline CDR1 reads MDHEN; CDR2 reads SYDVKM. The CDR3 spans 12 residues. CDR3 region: CASRDLNTEAFF. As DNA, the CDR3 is TGTGCCAGCAGGGACCTGAACACTGAAGCTTTCTTT.

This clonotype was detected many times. The CDR3 loop reads CASSQVTGSNQPQHF. The CDR3 region has the DNA TGCGCCAGCAGCCAAGTCACAGGGAGCAATCAGCCCCAGCATTTT. This chain joins TRBV4-1 and TRBJ1-5; TRBD1 might be the D (6 bases). CDR3 length: 15 amino acids. Between the trimmed V and J ends, which lost 1 base and 1 base, there was a span of 8 bases. CDR1 and CDR2 from the germline V gene are MGHRA and YSYEKL.

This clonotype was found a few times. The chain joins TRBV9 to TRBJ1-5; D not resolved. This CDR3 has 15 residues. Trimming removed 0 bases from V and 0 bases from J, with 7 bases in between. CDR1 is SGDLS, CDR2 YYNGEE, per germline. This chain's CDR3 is CASSVEGHSNQPQHF. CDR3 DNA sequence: TGTGCCAGCAGCGTAGAAGGTCATAGCAATCAGCCCCAGCATTTT.

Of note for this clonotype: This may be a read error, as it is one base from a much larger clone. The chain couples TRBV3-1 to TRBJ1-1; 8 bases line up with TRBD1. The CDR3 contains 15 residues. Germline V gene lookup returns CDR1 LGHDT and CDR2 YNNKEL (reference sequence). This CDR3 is CASSTWTGYNTEAIF. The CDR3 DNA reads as TGTGCCAGCAGCACATGGACAGGGTACAACACTGAAGCTATCTTT. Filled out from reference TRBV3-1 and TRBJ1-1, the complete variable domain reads DTAVSQTPKYLVTQMGNDKSIKCEQNLGHDTMYWYKQDSKKFLKIMFSYNNKELIINETVPNRFSPKSPDKAHLNLHINSLELGDSAVYFCASSTWTGYNTEAIFGQGTRLTVV.

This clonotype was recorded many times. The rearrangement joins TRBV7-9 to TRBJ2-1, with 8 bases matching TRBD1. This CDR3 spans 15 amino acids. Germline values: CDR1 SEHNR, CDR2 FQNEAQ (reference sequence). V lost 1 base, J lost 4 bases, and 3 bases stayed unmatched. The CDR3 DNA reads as TGTGCCAGCAGCTTAGGGACAGGGAGATACAATGAGCAGTTCTTC. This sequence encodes CASSLGTGRYNEQFF.

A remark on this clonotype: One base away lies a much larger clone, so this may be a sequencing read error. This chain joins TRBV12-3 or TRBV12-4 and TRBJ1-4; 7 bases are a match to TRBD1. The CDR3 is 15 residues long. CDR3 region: CASRLTGKENEKLIF. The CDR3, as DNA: TGTGCCAGCAGGTTGACAGGGAAAGAGAATGAAAAACTGATTTTT.

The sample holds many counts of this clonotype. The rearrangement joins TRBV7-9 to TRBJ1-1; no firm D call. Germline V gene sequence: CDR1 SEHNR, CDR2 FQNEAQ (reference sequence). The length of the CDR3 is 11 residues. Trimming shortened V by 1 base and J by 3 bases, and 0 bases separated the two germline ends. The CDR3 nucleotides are TGTGCCAGCAGCTTAGACACTGAAGCTTTCTTT. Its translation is CASSLDTEAFF.

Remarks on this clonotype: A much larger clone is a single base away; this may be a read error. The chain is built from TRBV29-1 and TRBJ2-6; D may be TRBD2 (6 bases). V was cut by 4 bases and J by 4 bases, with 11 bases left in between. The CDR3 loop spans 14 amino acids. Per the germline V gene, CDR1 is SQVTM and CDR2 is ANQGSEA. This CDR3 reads CSVVEGTGANVLTF. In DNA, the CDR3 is TGCAGCGTTGTGGAGGGAACCGGGGCCAACGTCCTGACTTTC.

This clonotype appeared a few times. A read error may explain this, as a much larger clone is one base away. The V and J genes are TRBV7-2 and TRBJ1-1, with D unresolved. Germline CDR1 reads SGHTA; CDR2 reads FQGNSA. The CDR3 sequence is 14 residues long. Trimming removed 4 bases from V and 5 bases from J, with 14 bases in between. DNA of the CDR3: TGTGCCAGCAGCTCTCTACAGCGAGGAACTGAAGCTTTCTTT. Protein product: CASSSLQRGTEAFF.

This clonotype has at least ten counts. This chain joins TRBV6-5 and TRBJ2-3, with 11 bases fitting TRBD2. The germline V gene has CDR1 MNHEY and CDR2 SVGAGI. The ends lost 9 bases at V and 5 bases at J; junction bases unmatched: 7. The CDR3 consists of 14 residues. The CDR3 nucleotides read TGTGCCAGAAATAGCGGGAGGGCCTTAGATACGCAGTATTTT. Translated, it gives CARNSGRALDTQYF.

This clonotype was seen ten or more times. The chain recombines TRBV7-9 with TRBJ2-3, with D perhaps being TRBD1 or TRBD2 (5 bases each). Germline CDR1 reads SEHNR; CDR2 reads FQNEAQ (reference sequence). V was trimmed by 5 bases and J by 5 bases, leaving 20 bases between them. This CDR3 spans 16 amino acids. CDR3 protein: CASSPPTGPRIDTQYF. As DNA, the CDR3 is TGTGCCAGCAGCCCACCGACGGGGCCCCGGATAGATACGCAGTATTTT.

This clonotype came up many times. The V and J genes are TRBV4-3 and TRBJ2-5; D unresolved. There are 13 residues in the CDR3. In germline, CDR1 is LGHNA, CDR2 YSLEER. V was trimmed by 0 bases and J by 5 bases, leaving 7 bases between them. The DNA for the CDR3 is TGCGCCAGCAGCCAAGATCTTTCGGAGACCCAGTACTTC. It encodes CASSQDLSETQYF.

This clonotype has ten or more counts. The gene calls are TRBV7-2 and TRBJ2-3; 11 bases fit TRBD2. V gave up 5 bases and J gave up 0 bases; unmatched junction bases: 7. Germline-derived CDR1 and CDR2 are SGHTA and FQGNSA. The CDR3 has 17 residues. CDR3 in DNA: TGTGCCAGCAGCACGAGACTAGCGGGACTTAGCACAGATACGCAGTATTTT. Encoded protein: CASSTRLAGLSTDTQYF.

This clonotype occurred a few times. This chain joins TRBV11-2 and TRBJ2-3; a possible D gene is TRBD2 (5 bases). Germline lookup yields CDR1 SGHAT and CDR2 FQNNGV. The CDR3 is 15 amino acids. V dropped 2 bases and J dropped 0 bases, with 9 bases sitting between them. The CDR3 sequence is CASSLLSGSTDTQYF. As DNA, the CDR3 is TGTGCCAGCAGCTTATTGAGCGGTAGCACAGATACGCAGTATTTT.

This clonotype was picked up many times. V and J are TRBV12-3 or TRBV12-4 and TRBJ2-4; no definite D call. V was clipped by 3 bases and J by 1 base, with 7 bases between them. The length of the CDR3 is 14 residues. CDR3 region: CASSLKGAKNIQYF. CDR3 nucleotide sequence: TGTGCCAGCAGTTTGAAAGGGGCCAAAAACATTCAGTACTTC.

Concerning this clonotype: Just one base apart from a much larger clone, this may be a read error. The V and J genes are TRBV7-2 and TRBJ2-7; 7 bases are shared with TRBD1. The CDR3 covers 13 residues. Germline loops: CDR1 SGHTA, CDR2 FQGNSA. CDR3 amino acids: CAGSLAQGDEQYF. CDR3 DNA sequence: TGTGCCGGCAGCTTAGCGCAGGGGGACGAGCAGTACTTC.

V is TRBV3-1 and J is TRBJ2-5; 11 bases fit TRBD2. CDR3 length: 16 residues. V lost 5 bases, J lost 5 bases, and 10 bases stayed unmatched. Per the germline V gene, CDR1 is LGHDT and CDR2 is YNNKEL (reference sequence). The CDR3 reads CASSKSSGRMQETQYF. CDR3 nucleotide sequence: TGTGCCAGCAGCAAATCTAGCGGGAGGATGCAGGAGACCCAGTACTTC.

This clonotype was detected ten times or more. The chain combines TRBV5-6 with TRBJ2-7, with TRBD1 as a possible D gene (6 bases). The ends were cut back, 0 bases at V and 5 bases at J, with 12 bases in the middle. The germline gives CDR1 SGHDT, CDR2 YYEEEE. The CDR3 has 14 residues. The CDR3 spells CASSLEQGRNEQYF. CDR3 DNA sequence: TGTGCCAGCAGCTTGGAACAGGGACGGAACGAGCAGTACTTC.

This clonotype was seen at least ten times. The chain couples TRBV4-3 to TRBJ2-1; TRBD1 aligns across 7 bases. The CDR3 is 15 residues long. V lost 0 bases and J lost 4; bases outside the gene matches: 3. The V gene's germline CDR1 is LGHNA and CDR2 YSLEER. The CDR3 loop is CASSQDTTGYNEQFF. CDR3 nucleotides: TGCGCCAGCAGCCAAGATACGACAGGGTACAATGAGCAGTTCTTC.

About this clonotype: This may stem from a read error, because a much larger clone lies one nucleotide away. The CDR3 DNA follows: TGCGCCAGCAGCTTGCTAGGGGACGGAGACGAGCAGTACTTC. It specifies CASSLLGDGDEQYF. This chain links TRBV5-1 with TRBJ2-7; D might be TRBD1 or TRBD2, each matching 5 bases. Trimming shortened V by 1 base and J by 5 bases, and 13 bases separated the two germline ends. Germline-derived CDR1 and CDR2 are SGHRS and YFSETQ. CDR3 length: 14 residues.

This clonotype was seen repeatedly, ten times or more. CDR3 nucleotides: TGCGCCAGCAGCCAAGAAATGAGACAGGGGGGTCAGACCCAGTACTTC. Its protein is CASSQEMRQGGQTQYF. The chain recombines TRBV4-3 with TRBJ2-5; 9 bases match TRBD1. V gave up 0 bases and J gave up 6 bases; unmatched junction bases: 8. Germline V gene lookup returns CDR1 LGHNA and CDR2 YSLEER. The CDR3 runs to 16 residues.

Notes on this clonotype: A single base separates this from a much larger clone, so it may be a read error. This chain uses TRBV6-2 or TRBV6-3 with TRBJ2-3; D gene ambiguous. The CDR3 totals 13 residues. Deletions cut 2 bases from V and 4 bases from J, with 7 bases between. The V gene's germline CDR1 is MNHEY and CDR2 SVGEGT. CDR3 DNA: TGTGCCAGCAGTTACGTCGACGCAGATACGCAGTATTTT. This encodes CASSYVDADTQYF.

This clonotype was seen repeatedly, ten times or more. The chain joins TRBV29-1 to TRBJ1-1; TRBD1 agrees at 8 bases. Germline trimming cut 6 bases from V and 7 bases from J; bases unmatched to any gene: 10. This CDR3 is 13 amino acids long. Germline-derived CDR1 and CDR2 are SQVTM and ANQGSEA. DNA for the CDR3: TGCAGCGTAGACGGACAGGGTTTTGGTGAAGCTTTCTTT. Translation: CSVDGQGFGEAFF.

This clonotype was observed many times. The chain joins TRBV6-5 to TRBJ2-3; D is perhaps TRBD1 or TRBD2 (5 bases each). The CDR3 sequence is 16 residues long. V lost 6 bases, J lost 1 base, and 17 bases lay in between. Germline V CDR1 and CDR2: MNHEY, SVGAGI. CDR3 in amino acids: CASRQTGGWGTDTQYF. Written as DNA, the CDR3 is TGTGCCAGCAGGCAGACTGGGGGTTGGGGCACAGATACGCAGTATTTT.

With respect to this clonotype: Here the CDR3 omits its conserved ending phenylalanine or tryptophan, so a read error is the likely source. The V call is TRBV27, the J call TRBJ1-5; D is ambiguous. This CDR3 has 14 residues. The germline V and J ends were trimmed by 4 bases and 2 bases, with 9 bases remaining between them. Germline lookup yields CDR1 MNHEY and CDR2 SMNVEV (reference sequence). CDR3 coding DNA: TGTGCCAGCAGTTGGGCTGGTGGCAATCAGCCCCAGCATCTT. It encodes CASSWAGGNQPQHL.